Listed below are T cell receptor beta chains from one sample, sequenced in a study of ipilimumab plus nivolumab after autologous stem cell transplantation. TCRdb's copy holds only in-frame clones and misses some; the assay was immunoSEQ multiplex PCR. This repertoire shows tens of thousands of clones, 92% found once; its top ten account for approximately 0.92%. The material was PBMCs, obtained in a trial of ipilimumab plus nivolumab as post-transplant consolidation. These receptors were obtained from a male donor with multiple myeloma. CDR3s include the opening cysteine and the closing phenylalanine or tryptophan. A D gene is named only where the DNA matches it firmly.

J gene: TRBJ2-7
V gene: TRBV9
D gene: TRBD1
CDR3 protein: CASSTDRASYEQYF
CDR3 DNA: TGTGCCAGCAGCACCGACAGGGCCTCCTACGAGCAGTACTTC

J gene: TRBJ2-5
V gene: TRBV7-7
D gene: TRBD2
CDR3 protein: CASSRLAGVPQETQYF
CDR3 DNA: TGTGCCAGCAGCCGACTAGCGGGAGTGCCCCAAGAGACCCAGTACTTC

J gene: TRBJ2-6
V gene: TRBV9
D gene: NA
CDR3 protein: CASSPRYRVTGANVLTF
CDR3 DNA: TGTGCCAGCAGCCCAAGGTACAGGGTAACTGGGGCCAACGTCCTGACTTTC

J gene: TRBJ2-7
V gene: TRBV15
D gene: NA
CDR3 protein: CATSRAFGYEQYF
CDR3 DNA: TGTGCCACCAGCAGAGCCTTTGGATACGAGCAGTACTTC

J gene: TRBJ1-5
V gene: TRBV28
D gene: NA
CDR3 protein: CASSLITGNQPQHF
CDR3 DNA: TGTGCCAGCAGTTTAATCACAGGGAATCAGCCCCAGCATTTT

J gene: TRBJ2-3
V gene: TRBV5-1
D gene: NA
CDR3 protein: CASSFHYATDTQYF
CDR3 DNA: TGCGCCAGCAGCTTTCACTATGCCACAGATACGCAGTATTTT

J gene: TRBJ1-1
V gene: TRBV5-6
D gene: TRBD1
CDR3 protein: CASSFAQGAFNTEAFF
CDR3 DNA: TGTGCCAGCAGCTTCGCACAGGGGGCCTTCAACACTGAAGCTTTCTTT

J gene: TRBJ2-5
V gene: TRBV27
D gene: NA
CDR3 protein: CASNRPGETQYF
CDR3 DNA: TGTGCCAGCAATAGGCCTGGAGAGACCCAGTACTTC

J gene: TRBJ1-1
V gene: TRBV9
D gene: TRBD1
CDR3 protein: CASSAQGPPNTEAFF
CDR3 DNA: TGTGCCAGCAGCGCACAGGGGCCCCCGAACACTGAAGCTTTCTTT

J gene: TRBJ1-4
V gene: TRBV28
D gene: TRBD1
CDR3 protein: CASSSYRGASF
CDR3 DNA: TGTGCCAGCAGTTCCTACAGGGGGGCCTCTTTT